Listed here are 22 T cell receptor beta chains from one sample, sequenced in a study of T cell responses to AZD1222 COVID-19 vaccine (dated by TCRdb to the early 2020s). The library was made by the immunoSEQ multiplex PCR assay. This is the immuneACCESS table as TCRdb keeps it, with only in-frame sequences that have V and J called. A part of the clones is gone; compared with another copy, unresolved V genes explain less than half, and the rest is unexplained. This sample lists 130,000 or so clones; about 89% were detected once. More than 2.5% of the sample lies in the top ten. This specimen's time point label, interpreted: baseline before first vaccination. This specimen consisted of peripheral blood, obtained on day 0 of AZD1222 vaccination. The receptors come from an adult in good health.

V is TRBV13 and J is TRBJ1-2, with TRBD1 as a possible D gene (6 bases). The CDR3 runs to 16 residues. V shed 5 bases and J shed 0 bases, with 16 bases lying between them. Germline V lookup: CDR1 PRHDT, CDR2 FYEKMQ (reference sequence). CDR3 DNA: TGTGCCAGCAGCGCCCCTCCCAGGGGTGCTAACTATGGCTACACCTTC. Amino acids: CASSAPPRGANYGYTF.

This chain links TRBV6-1 with TRBJ2-1, with D possibly matching TRBD1 (5 bases). Trimming shortened V by 5 bases and J by 0 bases, and 14 bases separated the two germline ends. The CDR3 runs to 16 residues. Germline lookup yields CDR1 MNHNS and CDR2 SASEGT. The CDR3 region is CASSKGVFSSYNEQFF. DNA of the CDR3: TGTGCCAGCAGTAAAGGGGTTTTTAGCTCCTACAATGAGCAGTTCTTC.

This sequence joins TRBV25-1 and TRBJ1-6, with no clear D. Per germline, CDR1 MGHDK and CDR2 SYGVNS. The CDR3 length is 13 residues. The V gene lost 3 bases and the J gene lost 8 bases, with 8 bases spanning the gap. CDR3: CASSEAWDSPLHF. In DNA, the CDR3 is TGTGCCAGCAGTGAGGCCTGGGATTCACCCCTCCACTTT.

This rearrangement joins TRBV6-5 to TRBJ2-7; 9 nucleotides agree with TRBD1. The ends lost 11 bases at V and 6 bases at J; junction bases unmatched: 11. The CDR3 has 13 residues. Germline V gene sequence: CDR1 MNHEY, CDR2 SVGAGI. Written as DNA, the CDR3 is TGTGCCTCCCGGGACAGGGTAATCGGCGAGCAGTACTTC. Translating gives CASRDRVIGEQYF.

This clone showed up just once. This rearrangement joins TRBV6-2 or TRBV6-3 to TRBJ2-2; D gene uncertain. V was pared by 2 bases and J by 1 base, with 8 bases between. This CDR3 region has 15 residues. Germline V CDR1 and CDR2: MNHEY, SVGEGT. The CDR3 coding sequence is TGTGCCAGCAGTTACCGCCTAAAGAACACCGGGGAGCTGTTTTTT. Its protein product is CASSYRLKNTGELFF.

This clone was counted a single time. The J gene is TRBJ1-3, the V gene TRBV6-5; 10 bases are shared with TRBD1. This CDR3 contains 15 residues. The J segment lost 2 bases and the V segment lost 8 bases, leaving 6 bases of the junction unmatched. Per germline, CDR1 MNHEY and CDR2 SVGAGI. The CDR3 region has the DNA TGTGCCAGCTATCCGGGGACAGGGGCTGGAAACACCATATATTTT. Its protein product is CASYPGTGAGNTIYF.

This chain connects TRBV6-2 or TRBV6-3 to TRBJ1-2; tentatively, D is TRBD1 (6 bases). The CDR3 runs to 13 residues. CDR1 MNHEY and CDR2 SVGEGT come from the germline V gene. Trimming removed 2 bases at V and 5 bases at J, with 9 bases between. The CDR3 DNA reads as TGTGCCAGCAGTTACAACAGGGAGTATGGCTACACCTTC. Residues: CASSYNREYGYTF.

J is TRBJ2-4 and V is TRBV19, with TRBD2 matching 8 bases. Trimming at V came to 1 base and at J to 2 bases, leaving 10 bases not matched to a gene. In germline, CDR1 is LNHDA, CDR2 SQIVND (reference sequence). There are 18 residues in the CDR3. The CDR3 protein is CASSIGPRGGASKNIQYF. The CDR3 coding sequence is TGTGCCAGTAGTATAGGGCCCCGGGGGGGCGCCTCCAAAAACATTCAGTACTTC.

The V and J genes are TRBV27 and TRBJ1-2; D gene ambiguous. This CDR3 has 14 amino acids. Germline CDR1 and CDR2: MNHEY and SMNVEV (reference sequence). V shed 5 bases and J shed 2 bases, with 12 bases lying between them. The CDR3 loop is CASSPYLGNYGYTF. The CDR3 coding sequence is TGTGCCAGCAGTCCTTACCTCGGGAACTATGGCTACACCTTC.

This chain uses TRBV28 with TRBJ2-7, with a tentative D call TRBD1 (5 bases). The V end lost 3 bases, the J end lost 3 bases, and 9 bases lay between the germline ends. The V gene's germline CDR1 is MDHEN and CDR2 SYDVKM. The CDR3 is made up of 13 amino acids. CDR3 protein: CASSLGRIYEQYF. CDR3 bases: TGTGCCAGCAGTTTGGGGCGGATCTACGAGCAGTACTTC.

This clone was picked up one time. CDR3 region: CASSHDRGDQPQHF. As DNA, the CDR3 is TGTGCCAGCAGCCACGACAGGGGCGATCAGCCCCAGCATTTT. V and J are TRBV7-9 and TRBJ1-5, with 8 bases matching TRBD1. Per the germline V gene, CDR1 is SEHNR and CDR2 is FQNEAQ (reference sequence). J lost 5 bases, V lost 5 bases, and 5 bases had no gene match. This CDR3 has 14 amino acids.

CDR3 in amino acids: CASSLTGELFF. The CDR3 DNA reads TGTGCCAGCAGCTTGACCGGGGAGCTGTTTTTT. The rearrangement joins TRBV7-6 to TRBJ2-2; D is unresolved. V was clipped by 3 bases and J by 5 bases, with 1 base between them. The germline CDR1 and CDR2 sequences are SGHVS and FNYEAQ. The CDR3 is 11 residues long. The entire variable domain, with the rest obtained from reference TRBV7-6 and TRBJ2-2, is as follows: GAGVSQSPRYKVTKRGQDVALRCDPISGHVSLYWYRQALGQGPEFLTYFNYEAQQDKSGLPNDRFSAERPEGSISTLTIQRTEQRDSAMYRCASSLTGELFFGEGSRLTVL.

This chain uses TRBV7-2 with TRBJ1-1, with 8 bases aligning to TRBD1. V dropped 5 bases and J dropped 1; count of bases not matched to a gene: 9. Germline-derived CDR1 and CDR2 are SGHTA and FQGNSA. This CDR3 has 16 amino acids. For the CDR3, the DNA is TGTGCCAGCAGCCCCAAATCCGGGACAGGGAACACTGAAGCTTTCTTT. Protein sequence: CASSPKSGTGNTEAFF.

This chain connects TRBV5-1 to TRBJ2-2, with 11 bases that match TRBD2. V gave up 1 base and J gave up 3 bases; unmatched junction bases: 2. CDR3 length equals 16 residues. Germline loops: CDR1 SGHRS, CDR2 YFSETQ. The CDR3 here is CASSLTSGGDTGELFF. CDR3 in DNA: TGCGCCAGCAGCTTGACTAGCGGGGGAGACACCGGGGAGCTGTTTTTT.

The genes are TRBV30 and TRBJ1-1; D unresolved. V was trimmed by 5 bases and J by 11 bases, leaving 12 bases between them. This CDR3 has 10 amino acids. The germline V gene encodes CDR1 GTSNPN and CDR2 SVGIG (reference sequence). The CDR3 coding sequence is TGTGCCTGGGGGAGATCCAGGGCTTTCTTT. As protein: CAWGRSRAFF.

V usage is TRBV10-1 and J usage is TRBJ2-5; no definite D call. Trimming left V 3 bases short and J 4 bases short, with 3 bases between. This CDR3 contains 11 residues. Germline values: CDR1 WNHNN, CDR2 SYGVQD (reference sequence). In DNA, the CDR3 is TGCGCCAGCAGTGAACGAGAGACCCAGTACTTC. Its protein is CASSERETQYF.

This chain uses TRBV6-4 with TRBJ2-2; D perhaps matches TRBD1 (5 bases). The CDR3 is made up of 14 amino acids. The V and J ends lost 3 bases and 4 bases respectively, with 9 bases between them. CDR1 and CDR2 (germline): MRHNA, SNTAGT. CDR3 nucleotides: TGTGCCAGCAGTGAGGAAGGGGCCACCGGGGAGCTGTTTTTT. As protein: CASSEEGATGELFF.

This chain links TRBV9 with TRBJ2-1, with TRBD2 matching over 15 bases. The CDR3 runs 15 residues. Unmatched junction bases numbered 5, after V lost 4 bases and J lost 9 bases. CDR1 and CDR2 (germline): SGDLS, YYNGEE. In DNA form, the CDR3 reads TGTGCCAGCAGCCTGTGGGGACTAGCGGGAGGTGAGCAGTTCTTC. Amino acid sequence: CASSLWGLAGGEQFF.

V and J are TRBV6-6 and TRBJ1-1; 10 nucleotides align to TRBD1. CDR1 and CDR2 (germline): MNHNY, SVGAGI (reference sequence). The junction had 10 bases not matched to a gene; V was cut back by 5 bases and J by 4 bases. This CDR3 region has 16 residues. The CDR3 reads CASSNLRQGAGTEAFF. The CDR3 bases are TGTGCCAGCAGTAACCTTAGACAGGGGGCTGGCACTGAAGCTTTCTTT.

The V gene is TRBV7-8, the J gene TRBJ1-2, with no clear D. Germline values: CDR1 SGHVS, CDR2 FQNEAQ. This CDR3 spans 13 amino acids. V lost 4 bases and J lost 5, with 11 bases in between. CDR3 sequence (DNA): TGTGCCAGCAGCTCCCGGGGAGTATATGGCTACACCTTC. Protein product: CASSSRGVYGYTF. Complete variable domain (other parts from reference TRBV7-8 and TRBJ1-2): GAGVSQSPRYKVAKRGQDVALRCDPISGHVSLFWYQQALGQGPEFLTYFQNEAQLDKSGLPSDRFFAERPEGSVSTLKIQRTQQEDSAVYLCASSSRGVYGYTFGSGTRLTVV.

V usage is TRBV19 and J usage is TRBJ1-1, with unresolved D. Germline CDR1 reads LNHDA; CDR2 reads SQIVND (reference sequence). The CDR3 covers 14 residues. V gave up 8 bases and J gave up 5 bases, with 18 bases separating them. As DNA, the CDR3 is TGTGCCAGTGTTCTCGGACCCACGGGGACTGAAGCTTTCTTT. It codes for CASVLGPTGTEAFF. Variable domain in full (rest from reference TRBV19 and TRBJ1-1): DGGITQSPKYLFRKEGQNVTLSCEQNLNHDAMYWYRQDPGQGLRLIYYSQIVNDFQKGDIAEGYSVSREKKESFPLTVTSAQKNPTAFYLCASVLGPTGTEAFFGQGTRLTVV.

This chain connects TRBV5-1 to TRBJ2-7, with 8 bases identical to TRBD2. This CDR3 contains 18 residues. V trimming: 0 bases; J trimming: 3 bases; junction bases outside the gene matches: 14. Germline loops: CDR1 SGHRS, CDR2 YFSETQ. CDR3 in DNA: TGCGCCAGCAGCTTGGCCCCGCTCGACTCAGCGGGAGACTACGAGCAGTACTTC. This translates into CASSLAPLDSAGDYEQYF.